This T cell receptor beta chain was identified during a study of cytomegalovirus exposure and HLA in healthy donors (dated by TCRdb to about 2017). Study-level background: According to an earlier analysis of around 600 of the donors, about 179 million T cells yielded some 110 million unique TCR beta sequences and roughly 280 Gb of sequence data. Approximately 300 gigabases of sequencing data and approximately 91 million unique TCR sequences made up an early release that covered some 640 HLA-typed donors. Among the approximately 420 genotyped donors, more than 70% belonged to the genetic ancestry cluster associated with self-reported Caucasian donors. The study was designed to test whether signatures of past pathogen exposure could be identified by cataloging public T cell receptors. Using immunosequencing, the study profiled T cell repertoires from around 670 subjects and related those repertoires to cytomegalovirus serostatus. In addition to the first cohort of around 670 subjects, a separate validation cohort of around 110 different subjects was used. To predict cytomegalovirus infection status, the study combined high-throughput TCR immunosequencing, statistical association of individual TCRs with disease status, and machine learning. To study patterns of TCR occurrence, a later analysis re-analyzed previously published TCR beta repertoires from around 660 donors and added high-resolution HLA genotyping. Rather than drawing on any new phenotypic data, the later analysis identified candidate immune exposures from TCR beta sequences and the way those sequences occurred across donors. In an earlier analysis of over 550 of the donors, high-throughput TCR beta sequencing was used to judge whether each TCR beta V gene segment behaved as functional or pseudogenic. Donor age, sex, ethnicity and CMV serostatus were compiled together with the repertoire data. In a later genetic analysis, genome-wide SNP genotypes for about 65% of the roughly 670 donors were used, and that subset was treated as a discovery cohort. All discovery cohort repertoires had been generated on a single sequencing platform. HLA typing covered class I and class II loci at four-digit resolution. Typing coverage differed by locus: A, B, C, DRB1 and DQB1 were typed in about 629-640 donors, DQA1 in approximately 520, DPA1 in over 600, and DPB1 in 450 to 480. Five DR-DQ haplotypes were treated as single units for association and clustering because of strong linkage in the cohort. Among roughly 370 genotyped donors of the cohort, an average of about 240,000 unique TCR beta nucleotide sequences were sequenced per donor, roughly a sixth of them non-productive. Points the paper makes about the study in general: According to a later analysis, most CMV-associated TCR beta chains appeared to be HLA-restricted, and the HLA associations seemed to be driven largely by CMV exposure. The 87-base-pair reads could not distinguish some IMGT-functional V segments, including TRBV6-2 and TRBV6-3, so those segments were excluded. A further reported finding was that TCR beta sequences accurately predicted the HLA-A and HLA-B alleles for most subjects in the first cohort. Because some donors lacked HLA typing at each locus, the association tests relied only on the typed subset. In vitro tests confirmed that a few of the cytomegalovirus-associated TCR beta chains recognize cytomegalovirus antigens. The study gave a list of around 170 TCR beta chains associated with cytomegalovirus. V-gene and J-gene trimming of TCR beta chains was associated with a missense DCLRE1C variant in a later genetic analysis, and the association was replicated in an independent cohort. In a later genetic analysis, fewer N-insertions in productive TCRs were reported among donors in an Asian-associated ancestry cluster than the approximately 670-donor mean. A later analysis associated some 17,000 TCR beta sequences with specific HLA alleles at a false discovery rate of 0.05. Cytomegalovirus status was reported to be diagnosed by the classifier with high specificity and sensitivity in both the original and validation cohorts. In a later analysis, several top co-occurrence clusters were reported to appear linked to parvovirus B19, influenza, CMV and Epstein-Barr virus. In a later analysis, HLA-associated TCR beta chains were found to be more clonally expanded and to have lower generation probabilities than equally common non-associated chains. Only TCR beta chains were sequenced in this cohort, and the absence of alpha or paired-chain data limited detectable features. Because counts were too low, roughly 16 rarely observed V segments, including chromosome 9 orphons, were excluded from the earlier analysis of 587 of the donors. When HLA alleles, especially DR and DQ, strongly co-occurred, TCR associations were difficult to assign to individual alleles. It was suggested by the authors that the approach could potentially be generalized to other disease states and immunological phenotypes. The only immune exposure information available for the cohort was CMV serostatus. In a later analysis, TCR association rates were found to vary across HLA loci, with the most associated TCRs seen for DRB1 alleles and the fewest for HLA-C alleles. Broadly in line with IMGT annotations, most TCR beta V segments showed up in productive rearrangements about 87% or about 30% of the time in an earlier analysis of roughly 590 of the donors. Across donors, most TCR sequences were observed very rarely, whereas some public TCRs were present in many individuals. Roughly uniform sequencing depth across donors was assumed in presence/absence analyses, although this assumption may not hold. Linkage disequilibrium might explain the correlated functional status among segregating V segments, but an unknown experimental factor could not be excluded. A cluster of highly shared sequence variants was judged likely to represent a technical artifact of the sequencing pipeline.

In the case of this clone: Its antigen specificity is not known. Base qualities are not provided; no much larger clone lies one nucleotide away.

In total, roughly 710 healthy bone marrow donors made up the cohort. At the time of sampling, all cohort members were nominally healthy, though unrecorded immune exposures were likely present. The donor tested CMV seronegative, placing the donor among the 350 to 400 seronegative members of the cohort. Each donor provided a peripheral blood sample, and peripheral blood mononuclear cells were used for TCR beta sequencing. The Qiagen DNeasy Blood Extraction Kit was used to extract genomic DNA from the blood cell samples. The library relied on the immunoSEQ multiplex PCR assay. For the multiplex PCR, a mixture combining 60 forward primers for TCR Vbeta segments and 13 reverse primers for TCR Jbeta segments was used. A multiplex PCR assay on genomic DNA amplified the CDR3 region of rearranged TCR beta genes. Amplified TCR beta libraries were sequenced as 87-base-pair reads on the Illumina HiSeq System. The study's own analysis went as follows. Across the 600 to 700 repertoires, a later analysis counted 80 million or so unique TCR beta chains, 9.5 million to 13 million of which were shared by at least two donors. Raw reads were error-corrected and collapsed into unique sequences by a nearest-neighbor algorithm in which closely related sequences were merged to remove PCR and sequencing errors. V, D and J gene segments were assigned by aligning CDR3 sequences to IMGT reference sequences. For a sequence to be retained, a match of at least six nucleotides was required to both a V gene segment and a J gene segment. Rearrangements were called productive when the CDR3 lacked stop codons and stayed in frame with V and J; all others were non-productive. Following IMGT convention, CDR3 was defined as the stretch from the second conserved V-encoded cysteine up to the conserved J-encoded phenylalanine. The earlier analysis of about 560 of the donors excluded any sequence lacking an unambiguous match to a single V gene segment. In an earlier analysis of some 590 of the donors, V segments were called functional above 56.7% productive rearrangements and were called segregating when the between-donor standard deviation exceeded 5%. A statistical classification framework was built for diagnosing cytomegalovirus status from the catalog of TCR beta chain sequences. In a later analysis, V and J genes were assigned by comparing TCR nucleotide sequences against IMGT/GENE-DB human TR gene sequences. The TCRdist pipeline was used in a later analysis to assign CDR3 sequences and most-parsimonious VDJ recombination scenarios. In a later analysis, every TCR beta chain was defined by the combination of its CDR3 amino acid sequence and its V-gene family, and reads without a unique V-gene family were dropped. To address suspected cross-contamination and a sequencing artifact, a later analysis removed approximately 590 highly shared, low-generation-probability nucleotide sequences. For each public chain, a later analysis derived a clonal expansion index from normalized ranks of inferred template counts within each repertoire. Generation probabilities in a later analysis came from a VDJ recombination model fitted to out-of-frame rearrangements, and those results were checked against IGoR. A later analysis scored TCR-TCR, TCR-HLA and TCR-CMV co-occurrence with hypergeometric tests, applying a repertoire-size bias correction to TCR pairs. To estimate false discovery rates, a later analysis permuted the HLA or CMV assignments 20 times. In a later analysis, co-occurring TCRs were grouped with DBSCAN, and TCRdist sequence similarity was added when clustering was performed within HLA-allele-positive subsets. Repertoires with fewer than 30,000 or more than 120,000 public chains were left out of co-occurrence clustering, as were about 5 repertoires with anomalous nucleotide sharing. Drawn from immuneACCESS, this table holds only the in-frame rearrangements with V and J called that TCRdb kept. Clones are partly lost; checked studies trace under half to an unresolved V gene and leave the rest unexplained. D and trimming come from the DNA, and the V and J calls and clone size come from that table. In this sample the table shows roughly 220,000 clones, approximately 78% of which occur a single time. 2.7% of the sample is in the top ten clones.

Taken from the germline V gene, the CDR1 and CDR2 loops are MGHRA and YSYEKL. The V and J ends are trimmed by 1 base and 4 bases, leaving 11 bases between them. The cysteine opens and the phenylalanine closes a CDR3 of 15 amino acids. The DNA shown is the 45-base CDR3, in frame from base 1. Sequenced: PBMCs. The rearranged segments are TRBV4-1 and TRBJ2-1; D gene: possibly TRBD1, on 6 matching bases. The source of this sequence is a woman between 35 and 50 years old in good health and CMV-seronegative. The CDR3: CASSQVGGRYNEQFF. DNA sequence: TGCGCCAGCAGCCAAGTAGGGGGTAGATACAATGAGCAGTTCTTC.